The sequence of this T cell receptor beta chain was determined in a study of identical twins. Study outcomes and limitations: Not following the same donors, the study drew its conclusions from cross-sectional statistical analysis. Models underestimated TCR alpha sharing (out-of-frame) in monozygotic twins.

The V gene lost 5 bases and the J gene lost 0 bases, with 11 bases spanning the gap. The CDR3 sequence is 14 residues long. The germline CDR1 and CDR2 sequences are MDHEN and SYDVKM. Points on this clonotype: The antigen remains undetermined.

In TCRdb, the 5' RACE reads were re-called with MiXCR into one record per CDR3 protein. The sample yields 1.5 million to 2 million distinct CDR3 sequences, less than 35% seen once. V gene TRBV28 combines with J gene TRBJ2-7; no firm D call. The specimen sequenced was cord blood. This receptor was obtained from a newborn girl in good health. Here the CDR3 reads CASSGNSPSYEQYF. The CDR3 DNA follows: TGTGCCAGCAGTGGCAACAGCCCCTCCTACGAGCAGTACTTC.